This TCR beta chain was documented in a study of patients and donors after allogeneic stem cell transplantation. This clonotype showed up just a few times. V lost 7 bases and J lost 7; bases outside the gene matches: 4. The CDR3 consists of 13 residues. TCRdb itself ran the RT-PCR reads through MiXCR, one entry per CDR3 protein. In the table there are 920,000 or so distinct CDR3 sequences, 18% of which are singletons. This TCR was sampled from a human donor who was either an allogeneic HSCT recipient or a stem cell or donor lymphocyte infusion donor (not recorded which). It is not recorded whose cells these are; they may come from a transplant donor. This chain uses TRBV12-3 or TRBV12-4 with TRBJ1-6; TRBD1 matches 7 bases. Source material: blood, either unsorted or a sorted T cell fraction (not recorded which). The CDR3 nucleotides are TGTGCCAGCAACCTCAGGGGGAATTCACCCCTCCACTTT. Its protein product is CASNLRGNSPLHF.